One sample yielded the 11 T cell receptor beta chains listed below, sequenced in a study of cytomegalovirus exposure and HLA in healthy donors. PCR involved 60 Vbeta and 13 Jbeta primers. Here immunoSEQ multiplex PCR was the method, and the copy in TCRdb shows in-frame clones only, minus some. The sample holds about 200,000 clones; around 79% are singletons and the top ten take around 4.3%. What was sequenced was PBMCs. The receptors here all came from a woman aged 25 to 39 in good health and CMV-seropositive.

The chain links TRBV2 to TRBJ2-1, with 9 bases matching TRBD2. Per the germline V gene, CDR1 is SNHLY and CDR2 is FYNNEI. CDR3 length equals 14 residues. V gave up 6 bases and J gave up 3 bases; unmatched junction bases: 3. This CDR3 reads CASRSGGIYNEQFF. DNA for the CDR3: TGTGCCAGCAGAAGCGGGGGGATCTACAATGAGCAGTTCTTC.

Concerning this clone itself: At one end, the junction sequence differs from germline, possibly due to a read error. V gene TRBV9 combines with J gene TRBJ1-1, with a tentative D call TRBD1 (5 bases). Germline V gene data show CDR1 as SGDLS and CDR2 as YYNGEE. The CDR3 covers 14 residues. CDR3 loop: CASSHQGGREGIVF. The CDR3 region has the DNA TGTGCCAGCAGCCACCAAGGTGGGAGGGAGGGGATTGTCTTT.

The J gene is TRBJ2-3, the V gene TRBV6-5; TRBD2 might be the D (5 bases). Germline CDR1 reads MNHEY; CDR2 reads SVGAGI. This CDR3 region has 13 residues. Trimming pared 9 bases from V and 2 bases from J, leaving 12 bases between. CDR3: CASRTSFTDTQYF. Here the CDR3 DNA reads TGTGCCAGTCGGACTTCATTCACAGATACGCAGTATTTT.

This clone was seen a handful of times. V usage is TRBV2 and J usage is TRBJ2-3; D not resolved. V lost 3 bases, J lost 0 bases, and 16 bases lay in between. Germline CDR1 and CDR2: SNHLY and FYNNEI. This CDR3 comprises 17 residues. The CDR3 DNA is TGTGCCAGCAGTGACGACTTTAGATCCAGTAGCACAGATACGCAGTATTTT. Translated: CASSDDFRSSSTDTQYF.

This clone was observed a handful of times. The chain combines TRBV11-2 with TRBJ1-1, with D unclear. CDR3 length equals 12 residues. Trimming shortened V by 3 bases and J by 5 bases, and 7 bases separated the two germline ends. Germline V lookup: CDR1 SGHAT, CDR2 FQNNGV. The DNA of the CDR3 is TGTGCCAGCAGCTTCGACTGGACTGAAGCTTTCTTT. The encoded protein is CASSFDWTEAFF. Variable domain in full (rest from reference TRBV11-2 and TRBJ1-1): EAGVAQSPRYKIIEKRQSVAFWCNPISGHATLYWYQQILGQGPKLLIQFQNNGVVDDSQLPKDRFSAERLKGVDSTLKIQPAKLEDSAVYLCASSFDWTEAFFGQGTRLTVV.

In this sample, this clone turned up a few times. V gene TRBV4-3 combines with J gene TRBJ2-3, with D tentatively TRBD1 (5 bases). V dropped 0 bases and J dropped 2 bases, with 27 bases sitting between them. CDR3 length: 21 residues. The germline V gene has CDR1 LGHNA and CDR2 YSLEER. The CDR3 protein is CASSQDLLNLIQQVPTDTQYF. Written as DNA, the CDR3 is TGCGCCAGCAGCCAAGACCTCCTGAATCTAATCCAACAGGTCCCCACAGATACGCAGTATTTT.

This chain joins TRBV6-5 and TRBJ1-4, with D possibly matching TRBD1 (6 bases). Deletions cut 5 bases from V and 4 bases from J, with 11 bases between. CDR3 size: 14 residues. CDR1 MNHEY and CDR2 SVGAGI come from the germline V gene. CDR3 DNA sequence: TGTGCCAGCAGTCGTACAGGGAGTAATGAAAAACTGTTTTTT. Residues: CASSRTGSNEKLFF.

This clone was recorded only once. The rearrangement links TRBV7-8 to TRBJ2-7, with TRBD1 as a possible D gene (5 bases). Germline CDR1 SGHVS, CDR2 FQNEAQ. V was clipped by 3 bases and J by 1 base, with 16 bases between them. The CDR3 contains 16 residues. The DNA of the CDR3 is TGTGCCAGCAGCTTGCCAGGGCGAACGTTATCCTACGAGCAGTACTTC. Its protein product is CASSLPGRTLSYEQYF.

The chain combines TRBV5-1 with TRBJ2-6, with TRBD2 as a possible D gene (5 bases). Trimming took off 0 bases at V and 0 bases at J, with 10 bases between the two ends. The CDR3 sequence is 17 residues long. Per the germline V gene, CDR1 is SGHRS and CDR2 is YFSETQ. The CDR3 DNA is TGCGCCAGCAGCTTGGGCGAGGGCCTCTCTGGGGCCAACGTCCTGACTTTC. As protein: CASSLGEGLSGANVLTF.

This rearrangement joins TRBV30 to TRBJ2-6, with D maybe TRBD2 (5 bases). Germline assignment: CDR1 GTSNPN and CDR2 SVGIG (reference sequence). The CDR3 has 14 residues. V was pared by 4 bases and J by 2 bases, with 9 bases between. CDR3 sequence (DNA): TGTGCCTGGATTCCCGGGACTGGGGCCAACGTCCTGACTTTC. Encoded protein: CAWIPGTGANVLTF.

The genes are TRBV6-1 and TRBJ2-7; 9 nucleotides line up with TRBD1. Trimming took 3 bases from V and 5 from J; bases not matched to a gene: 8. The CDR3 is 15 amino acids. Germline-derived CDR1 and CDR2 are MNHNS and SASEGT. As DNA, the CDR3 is TGTGCCAGCAGTGACTGGGGACAGGGTGGAAACGAGCAGTACTTC. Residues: CASSDWGQGGNEQYF.